The 28 T cell receptor beta chains in this list originate from one sample, sequenced in a study of T cells expressing NK-cell markers. Reanalyzing the 5' RACE reads, TCRdb keeps one entry per CDR3 protein, without DNA. The sample totals some 390,000 distinct CDR3 sequences; its top ten clones hold approximately 12%. The sequenced sample consisted of blood T cells: a sorted CD56 or NKG2C T cell subset, CD4+ or CD8+ T cells, or bulk PBMC T cells (not recorded which). These receptors were collected from a woman in her forties or fifties in good health.

The chain is built from TRBV4-1 and TRBJ2-2; TCRdb's D call of TRBD2 is untestable without DNA. The CDR3 sequence is 17 residues long. Germline values: CDR1 MGHRA, CDR2 YSYEKL. CDR3 protein: CASSQTLSGRITGELFF.

The V call is TRBV12-3 or TRBV12-4, the J call TRBJ1-6. CDR3 length: 12 amino acids. CDR3 residues: CASSPVQSPLHF.

This sequence joins TRBV5-1 and TRBJ2-1; checking the TCRdb D call of TRBD2 is not possible without DNA. In germline, CDR1 is SGHRS, CDR2 YFSETQ. The CDR3 loop spans 15 amino acids. This CDR3 reads CASSSLAGGPVEQFF.

This sequence joins TRBV5-1 and TRBJ1-1. Germline loops: CDR1 SGHRS, CDR2 YFSETQ. The CDR3 runs to 15 residues. The chain's CDR3 is CASSQLEGRLTEAFF.

The CDR3 is CASSPGDRGEAFF. J is TRBJ1-1 and V is TRBV7-7; TCRdb calls TRBD1, which cannot be checked without DNA. Looked up from germline, CDR1 is SSHAT and CDR2 is FNYEAQ (reference sequence). CDR3 length: 13 residues. The complete variable domain, with remaining parts taken from reference TRBV7-7 and TRBJ1-1, reads GAGVSQSPRYKVTKRGQDVTLRCDPISSHATLYWYQQALGQGPEFLTYFNYEAQPDKSGLPSDRFSAERPEGSISTLTIQRTEQRDSAMYRCASSPGDRGEAFFGQGTRLTVV.

The chain uses TRBV6-5 and TRBJ1-1. The CDR3 consists of 11 residues. Germline V gene lookup returns CDR1 MNHEY and CDR2 SVGAGI. The CDR3 is CASSSQFEAFF.

This rearrangement joins TRBV10-1 to TRBJ2-3. Germline CDR1 is WNHNN and CDR2 is SYGVQD (reference sequence). CDR3 length: 17 residues. CDR3 protein: CASSESIGTLERDTQYF.

The V call is TRBV12-3 or TRBV12-4, the J call TRBJ2-5; TCRdb's assignment of TRBD1 cannot be checked, as there is no DNA. CDR3 length: 15 residues. The CDR3 sequence is CASSSGPPWKETQYF.

The chain links TRBV7-2 to TRBJ2-2; the D call of TRBD2 rests on TCRdb alone, since no DNA is present to check it. CDR1 SGHTA and CDR2 FQGNSA come from the germline V gene. The CDR3 spans 17 residues. CDR3 loop: CASSLTLAGVGAGELFF.

The chain recombines TRBV7-6 with TRBJ2-7; TCRdb proposes TRBD1, but this gene call is untestable without DNA. Germline V gene data show CDR1 as SGHVS and CDR2 as FNYEAQ. The CDR3 loop spans 16 amino acids. CDR3 protein: CASSSTMGGSSYEQYF.

V and J are TRBV24-1 and TRBJ2-1; TCRdb outputs TRBD2, but without DNA this stays unchecked. The CDR3 is made up of 15 amino acids. From germline, CDR1 is KGHDR and CDR2 SFDVKD. CDR3 residues: CATSVPSGRSDEQFF.

This chain uses TRBV12-3 or TRBV12-4 with TRBJ1-5; TCRdb proposes TRBD1, but this gene call is untestable without DNA. The CDR3 loop spans 17 amino acids. The CDR3 loop reads CASSDQGAGVGKQPQHF.

The rearrangement uses TRBV7-6 and TRBJ2-1. The germline V gene encodes CDR1 SGHVS and CDR2 FNYEAQ. CDR3 length: 15 amino acids. The CDR3 sequence is CASSLLTETPNEQFF.

The rearrangement joins TRBV12-3 or TRBV12-4 to TRBJ2-3; TCRdb gives TRBD1 as the D gene, but with no DNA this cannot be confirmed. This CDR3 contains 15 residues. The chain's CDR3 is CASSFKGQGLDTQYF.

This chain connects TRBV5-1 to TRBJ1-1. The V gene's germline CDR1 is SGHRS and CDR2 YFSETQ. This CDR3 has 13 residues. CDR3 in amino acids: CASSLGGNTEAFF.

The rearrangement uses TRBV15 and TRBJ2-1; TCRdb's D call of TRBD2 is untestable without DNA. In germline, CDR1 is LNHNV, CDR2 YYDKDF (reference sequence). CDR3 length: 14 amino acids. The CDR3 sequence: CATRLASGYNEQFF.

The J gene is TRBJ2-3, the V gene TRBV29-1; there is no DNA to check the TCRdb D call of TRBD2. The germline CDR1 and CDR2 sequences are SQVTM and ANQGSEA. CDR3 length equals 14 residues. The CDR3 is CSVLTSGSPDTQYF.

The chain links TRBV4-1 to TRBJ2-5; the TRBD1 assignment by TCRdb is unverifiable without DNA. Germline values: CDR1 MGHRA, CDR2 YSYEKL. CDR3 length equals 17 residues. This CDR3 reads CASSQVGTGGEEETQYF.

This chain joins TRBV24-1 and TRBJ2-3; TCRdb designates TRBD2, a call that cannot be tested without DNA. CDR1 is KGHDR, CDR2 SFDVKD, per germline. This CDR3 contains 16 residues. CDR3 residues: CATGLTSGMGTDTQYF.

The V call is TRBV20-1, the J call TRBJ2-7; the D call from TCRdb, TRBD1, cannot be confirmed without DNA. CDR3 size: 14 residues. CDR1 and CDR2 (germline): DFQATT, SNEGSKA (reference sequence). Here the CDR3 reads CSARATGKENEQYF.

V usage is TRBV20-1 and J usage is TRBJ2-3. The CDR3 totals 15 residues. Germline V gene sequence: CDR1 DFQATT, CDR2 SNEGSKA (reference sequence). CDR3: CSASTAGVGTDTQYF.

This chain connects TRBV19 to TRBJ2-2; absent DNA, TCRdb's TRBD1 call cannot be checked. Germline V gene sequence: CDR1 LNHDA, CDR2 SQIVND (reference sequence). CDR3 length: 14 amino acids. CDR3 sequence reads: CASSHPQETGELFF.

The genes are TRBV28 and TRBJ2-2; the TRBD1 assignment by TCRdb is unverifiable without DNA. This CDR3 region has 14 residues. The germline CDR1 and CDR2 sequences are MDHEN and SYDVKM. CDR3 protein: CASSSPGSTGELFF. Full variable domain (rest looked up from reference TRBV28 and TRBJ2-2): DVKVTQSSRYLVKRTGEKVFLECVQDMDHENMFWYRQDPGLGLRLIYFSYDVKMKEKGDIPEGYSVSREKKERFSLILESASTNQTSMYLCASSSPGSTGELFFGEGSRLTVL.

The chain uses TRBV6-4 and TRBJ1-1. Germline V gene lookup returns CDR1 MRHNA and CDR2 SNTAGT. The CDR3 totals 15 residues. CDR3 protein: CASRGDRGSPTEAFF.

The CDR3 here is CASSQDGTPGGNNEQFF. The chain links TRBV3-1 to TRBJ2-1; TCRdb outputs TRBD1, but without DNA this stays unchecked. The CDR3 totals 17 residues. Germline V gene data show CDR1 as LGHDT and CDR2 as YNNKEL (reference sequence).

This rearrangement joins TRBV6-1 to TRBJ1-4; TCRdb outputs TRBD1, but without DNA this stays unchecked. Germline CDR1 MNHNS, CDR2 SASEGT. The CDR3 spans 15 residues. CDR3: CASSETGTGREKLFF.

CDR3 amino acids: CASSQDSDGRIYEQYF. This rearrangement joins TRBV4-1 to TRBJ2-7. Germline V gene sequence: CDR1 MGHRA, CDR2 YSYEKL. The CDR3 is made up of 16 amino acids.

The chain uses TRBV5-1 and TRBJ2-1; TCRdb's D call, TRBD1, is unchecked because there is no DNA. This CDR3 spans 14 amino acids. Germline CDR1 reads SGHRS; CDR2 reads YFSETQ. CDR3: CASRDRGLHNEQFF.